Listed below are T cell receptor beta chains from one sample, sequenced in a study of blood T cell repertoires in COVID-19. Assay used: immunoSEQ multiplex PCR; TCRdb lists only in-frame clones, some missing. The sample holds roughly 120,000 clones, 92% seen once. Sequenced sample: peripheral blood. All receptors come from a middle-aged man with COVID-19, enrolled during active disease. Each CDR3 is given with its conserved first and last residue. The D gene is left open where the match is weak. The listing skips clone size in some rows; elsewhere it reads once, few, many or a size class.

TRBD2,TRBV19,TRBJ2-3,16,NA,CASSIDQASGRYTQYF,TGTGCCAGTAGTATAGATCAGGCTAGCGGGAGATATACGCAGTATTTT
NA,TRBV30,TRBJ2-1,12,once,CAWSPWQNEQFF,TGTGCCTGGAGTCCCTGGCAAAATGAGCAGTTCTTC
NA,TRBV28,TRBJ2-1,14,NA,CASSLDSVVVEQFF,TGTGCCAGCAGTTTGGATAGCGTTGTGGTTGAGCAGTTCTTC
NA,TRBV9,TRBJ2-1,15,NA,CASSVAVVSYNEQFF,TGTGCCAGCAGCGTAGCAGTTGTTTCCTACAATGAGCAGTTCTTC
TRBD2,TRBV5-6,TRBJ2-7,14,once,CASRISGSVGEQYF,TGTGCCAGTCGGATTAGCGGGAGCGTCGGTGAGCAGTACTTC
TRBD2,TRBV25-1,TRBJ2-3,15,NA,CASSVLAGLTDTQYF,TGTGCCAGCAGTGTTTTAGCGGGACTCACAGATACGCAGTATTTT
TRBD1,TRBV5-1,TRBJ1-1,15,NA,CASSLAPGTGSEAFF,TGCGCCAGCAGCTTGGCCCCTGGGACAGGGTCTGAAGCTTTCTTT
NA,TRBV6-5,TRBJ1-3,15,NA,CASSPLTSSGNTIYF,TGTGCCAGCAGTCCCTTAACCAGCTCTGGAAACACCATATATTTT
NA,TRBV7-9,TRBJ1-2,13,once,CASSFQDLYGYTF,TGTGCCAGCAGCTTTCAGGATCTTTATGGCTACACCTTC
NA,TRBV24-1,TRBJ1-1,13,NA,CATTRGEGTEAFF,TGTGCCACCACGCGCGGTGAGGGCACTGAAGCTTTCTTT
NA,TRBV11-2,TRBJ1-5,15,few,CASSLELGAHQPQHF,TGTGCCAGCAGCTTAGAGTTGGGGGCCCATCAGCCCCAGCATTTT
NA,TRBV18,TRBJ2-5,14,NA,CASSPMTDQETQYF,TGTGCCAGCTCACCAATGACAGACCAAGAGACCCAGTACTTC
TRBD1,TRBV6-5,TRBJ1-4,14,NA,CASSRTGASEKLFF,TGTGCCAGCAGCAGGACAGGGGCTAGCGAAAAACTGTTTTTT
NA,TRBV29-1,TRBJ2-5,14,NA,CSVENGRGAETQYF,TGCAGCGTTGAGAACGGGAGAGGGGCAGAGACCCAGTACTTC
TRBD1,TRBV7-2,TRBJ2-7,14,NA,CASSLETGGYEQYF,TGTGCCAGCAGCTTAGAGACAGGGGGCTACGAGCAGTACTTC
NA,TRBV7-3,TRBJ2-3,15,NA,CASSQNSPGTDTQYF,TGTGCCAGCAGCCAAAACTCACCGGGCACAGATACGCAGTATTTT
NA,TRBV6-2/TRBV6-3,TRBJ2-1,13,NA,CASSFRRDNEQFF,TGTGCCAGCAGCTTTAGGAGGGACAATGAGCAGTTCTTC
TRBD2,TRBV11-2,TRBJ2-1,15,NA,CASSLLSGAYNEQFF,TGTGCCAGCAGCTTGCTTAGCGGGGCGTACAATGAGCAGTTCTTC
TRBD2,TRBV6-4,TRBJ2-5,17,NA,CASSDWVAGNHQETQYF,TGTGCCAGCAGTGACTGGGTAGCGGGAAATCACCAAGAGACCCAGTACTTC
NA,TRBV11-3,TRBJ1-1,16,NA,CASSLYEDCANTEAFF,TGTGCCAGCAGCTTATACGAGGACTGTGCGAACACTGAAGCTTTCTTT
NA,TRBV6-2/TRBV6-3,TRBJ2-7,13,NA,CASSYSSVYEQYF,TGTGCCAGCAGTTACTCGTCAGTCTACGAGCAGTACTTC
TRBD1,TRBV3-1/TRBV3-2,TRBJ2-2,17,NA,CASSQDRVTGLTGELFF,TGTGCCAGCAGCCAAGATCGCGTGACAGGGTTGACCGGGGAGCTGTTTTTT
NA,TRBV19,TRBJ2-5,14,few,CASSPLRGAETQYF,TGTGCCAGTAGCCCCCTGCGAGGAGCAGAGACCCAGTACTTC
TRBD2,TRBV4-1,TRBJ2-5,15,NA,CASRPLAGGRETQYF,TGCGCCAGCAGGCCACTAGCGGGAGGGCGGGAGACCCAGTACTTC
NA,TRBV3-1/TRBV3-2,TRBJ2-1,14,few,CASSQAFAANEQFF,TGTGCCAGCAGCCAAGCTTTTGCGGCGAATGAGCAGTTCTTC
NA,TRBV21-1,TRBJ2-7,14,NA,CASSIMTPYHEQYF,TGTGCCAGCAGCATCATGACTCCGTACCACGAGCAGTACTTC
TRBD1,TRBV9,TRBJ2-2,18,NA,CASSGNTLGTGRAGELFF,TGTGCCAGCAGCGGAAATACTCTCGGGACAGGGAGGGCCGGGGAGCTGTTTTTT
TRBD2,TRBV5-1,TRBJ2-5,15,NA,CASSRWGGSQETQYF,TGCGCCAGCAGCCGATGGGGCGGGAGTCAAGAGACCCAGTACTTC
NA,TRBV18,TRBJ1-1,14,NA,CASSLSGGNTEAFF,TGTGCCAGCTCACTTTCGGGGGGAAACACTGAAGCTTTCTTT
NA,TRBV10-3,TRBJ1-1,13,NA,CAISPQGSTEAFF,TGTGCCATCAGTCCCCAGGGGTCCACTGAAGCTTTCTTT
NA,TRBV30,TRBJ1-4,13,NA,CAWSAGYGEKLFF,TGTGCCTGGAGCGCAGGGTACGGGGAAAAACTGTTTTTT
NA,TRBV3-1/TRBV3-2,TRBJ2-5,14,NA,CASSQDGQVGTQYF,TGTGCCAGCAGCCAAGATGGGCAGGTTGGGACCCAGTACTTC
TRBD1,TRBV28,TRBJ1-2,15,NA,CASILGGQADYGYTF,TGTGCCAGCATCCTGGGGGGACAGGCGGACTATGGCTACACCTTC
TRBD1,TRBV7-9,TRBJ1-6,14,NA,CASSSETGRSPLHF,TGTGCCAGCAGCTCCGAGACAGGGCGTTCACCCCTCCACTTT
TRBD1,TRBV10-2,TRBJ1-5,15,NA,CASAGTVAPGQPQHF,TGCGCCAGCGCGGGGACAGTGGCTCCTGGACAGCCCCAGCATTTT
NA,TRBV7-9,TRBJ1-2,13,NA,CASSLLGAYGYTF,TGTGCCAGCAGCTTACTCGGTGCCTATGGCTACACCTTC
TRBD2,TRBV18,TRBJ2-1,14,NA,CASSLGAGANEQFF,TGTGCCAGCTCCCTCGGGGCGGGAGCCAATGAGCAGTTCTTC
TRBD2,TRBV7-9,TRBJ2-1,17,medium-sized,CASRELVRGSSYNEQFF,TGTGCCAGCAGGGAACTAGTGCGGGGGAGCTCCTACAATGAGCAGTTCTTC
TRBD2,TRBV7-3,TRBJ2-3,17,NA,CASSLGRGLAGGDTQYF,TGTGCCAGCAGCTTAGGTAGGGGACTAGCGGGAGGCGACACGCAGTATTTT
TRBD1,TRBV5-1,TRBJ2-3,14,NA,CASSFGQGPDTQYF,TGCGCCAGCAGCTTTGGACAGGGACCAGATACGCAGTATTTT
NA,TRBV29-1,TRBJ2-6,15,NA,CSVGVRGSGANVLTF,TGCAGCGTTGGCGTCCGGGGGTCTGGGGCCAACGTCCTGACTTTC
NA,TRBV12-3/TRBV12-4,TRBJ2-7,13,NA,CASSAFRRGEQYF,TGTGCCAGCAGTGCCTTTAGGCGCGGCGAGCAGTACTTC
NA,TRBV6-6,TRBJ1-4,15,NA,CASSYSNRASEKLFF,TGTGCCAGCAGTTACTCGAACAGGGCAAGTGAAAAACTGTTTTTT
TRBD1,TRBV29-1,TRBJ2-1,16,NA,CSVEDSRDRDFNEQFF,TGCAGCGTTGAAGACTCCCGGGACAGGGACTTTAATGAGCAGTTCTTC
NA,TRBV4-2,TRBJ2-7,15,NA,CASSLRDGGSYEQYF,TGTGCCAGCAGCCTCCGGGACGGAGGGTCCTACGAGCAGTACTTC
TRBD2,TRBV29-1,TRBJ2-7,15,NA,CSVGLLSGSLGEQYF,TGCAGCGTTGGATTACTTAGCGGGAGTTTGGGCGAGCAGTACTTC
TRBD2,TRBV7-2,TRBJ2-5,16,NA,CASSLTLAGGGETQYF,TGTGCCAGCAGCTTAACGCTAGCGGGAGGGGGGGAGACCCAGTACTTC
NA,TRBV7-7,TRBJ2-1,16,NA,CASSLGGPGPPNEQFF,TGTGCCAGCAGCTTAGGGGGGCCGGGGCCCCCCAATGAGCAGTTCTTC
NA,TRBV5-1,TRBJ1-2,15,NA,CASSLAGGGLDGYTF,TGCGCCAGCAGCTTGGCGGGGGGCGGTCTAGATGGCTACACCTTC
TRBD2,TRBV27,TRBJ2-5,15,NA,CASSLLAGGGGTQYF,TGTGCCAGCAGTTTACTAGCGGGCGGCGGGGGGACCCAGTACTTC
TRBD1,TRBV5-1,TRBJ1-2,14,once,CASSTTGGDYGYTF,TGCGCCAGCAGCACCACAGGGGGCGACTATGGCTACACCTTC
NA,TRBV3-1/TRBV3-2,TRBJ1-1,15,once,CASSQDGEVNTEAFF,TGTGCCAGCAGCCAAGATGGCGAGGTGAACACTGAAGCTTTCTTT
NA,TRBV27,TRBJ1-6,14,NA,CASSSPPGNSPLHF,TGTGCCAGCAGTTCTCCCCCAGGGAATTCACCCCTCCACTTT